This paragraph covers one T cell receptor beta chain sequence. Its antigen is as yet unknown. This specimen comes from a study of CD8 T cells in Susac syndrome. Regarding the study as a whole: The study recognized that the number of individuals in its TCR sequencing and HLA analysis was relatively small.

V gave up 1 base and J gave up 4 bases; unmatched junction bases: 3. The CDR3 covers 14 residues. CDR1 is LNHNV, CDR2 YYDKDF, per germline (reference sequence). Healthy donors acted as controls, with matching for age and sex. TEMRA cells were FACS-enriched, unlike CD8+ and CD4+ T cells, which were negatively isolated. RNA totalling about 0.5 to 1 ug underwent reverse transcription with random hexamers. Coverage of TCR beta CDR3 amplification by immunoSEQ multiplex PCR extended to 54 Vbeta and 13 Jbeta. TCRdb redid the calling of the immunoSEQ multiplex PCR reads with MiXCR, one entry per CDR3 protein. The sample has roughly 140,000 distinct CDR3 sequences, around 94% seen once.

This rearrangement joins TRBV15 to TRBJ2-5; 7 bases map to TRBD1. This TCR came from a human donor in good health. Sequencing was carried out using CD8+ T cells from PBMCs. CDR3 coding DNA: TGTGCCACCAGCAGAGGAGGGGGCGGAGAGACCCAGTACTTC. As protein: CATSRGGGGETQYF.